Below, 11 T cell receptor beta chains from the same sample are listed, as sequenced in a study of blood T cell repertoires in COVID-19. Method: immunoSEQ multiplex PCR; TCRdb's copy keeps in-frame clones and lacks some. Here the sample spans approximately 490,000 clones, around 90% being singletons. Sequencing input: PBMCs or T cells enriched from blood (not recorded which). The receptor set was obtained from a woman aged 18-35 years who had recovered from COVID-19.

The chain couples TRBV19 to TRBJ2-7, with 8 nucleotides matching TRBD2. The CDR3 has 12 residues. The junction had 6 bases not matched to a gene; V was cut back by 9 bases and J by 5 bases. Germline V CDR1 and CDR2: LNHDA, SQIVND (reference sequence). CDR3 sequence (DNA): TGTGCCAGCGGAGCGGGGGTCCACGAGCAGTACTTC. Translation: CASGAGVHEQYF.

The V gene is TRBV19, the J gene TRBJ1-1; no reliable D call. Per germline, CDR1 LNHDA and CDR2 SQIVND (reference sequence). V dropped 5 bases and J dropped 0 bases, with 7 bases sitting between them. The CDR3 runs to 13 residues. This CDR3 is CASSVSVNTEAFF. The CDR3 DNA is TGTGCCAGTAGTGTTTCCGTGAACACTGAAGCTTTCTTT.

This CDR3 reads CASSENRGETQYF. Here the CDR3 DNA reads TGTGCCAGCAGTGAAAATAGAGGAGAGACCCAGTACTTC. The chain joins TRBV2 to TRBJ2-5; no clear D. CDR3 size: 13 residues. Trimming pared 2 bases from V and 4 bases from J, leaving 8 bases between. Germline V gene sequence: CDR1 SNHLY, CDR2 FYNNEI.

V is TRBV5-1 and J is TRBJ1-5; 8 bases align to TRBD1. There are 15 residues in the CDR3. The germline gives CDR1 SGHRS, CDR2 YFSETQ. V lost 0 bases, J lost 7 bases, and 6 bases stayed unmatched. The chain's CDR3 is CASSLAGQGGQPQHF. CDR3 DNA sequence: TGCGCCAGCAGCTTGGCCGGACAGGGAGGGCAGCCCCAGCATTTT.

The chain carries TRBV2 and TRBJ1-3, with 10 bases aligning to TRBD1. This CDR3 spans 15 amino acids. Germline values: CDR1 SNHLY, CDR2 FYNNEI. After removal of 8 bases from V and 1 base from J, the junction contained 5 bases not matched to a gene. This CDR3 reads CASQTGGASGNTIYF. The CDR3 DNA reads TGTGCCAGCCAGACAGGGGGCGCGTCTGGAAACACCATATATTTT.

The V call is TRBV30, the J call TRBJ2-1, with D possibly TRBD1 on 5 matching bases. Germline-derived CDR1 and CDR2 are GTSNPN and SVGIG (reference sequence). Trimming stripped 2 bases from V and 12 bases from J, with 20 bases between. The CDR3 loop spans 14 amino acids. Here the CDR3 reads CAWSKGAGSWGQFF. CDR3 nucleotide sequence: TGTGCCTGGAGTAAAGGGGCAGGGTCGTGGGGGCAGTTCTTC.

V is TRBV7-2 and J is TRBJ2-1, with TRBD2 as a possible D gene (6 bases). Germline V gene lookup returns CDR1 SGHTA and CDR2 FQGNSA. The CDR3 is made up of 14 amino acids. The V end was cut by 3 bases, the J end by 6 bases, with 12 bases between. The CDR3 nucleotides are TGTGCCAGCAGCTTCCGTCCCGGGGGCAATGAGCAGTTCTTC. This sequence encodes CASSFRPGGNEQFF.

A single count supports this clone. The CDR3 spells CASTPGPGYNSPLHF. CDR3 nucleotide sequence: TGTGCCAGCACCCCAGGGCCCGGTTATAATTCACCCCTCCACTTT. The chain is built from TRBV7-8 and TRBJ1-6, with a tentative D call TRBD1 (5 bases). Between the trimmed V and J ends, which lost 7 bases and 4 bases, there was a span of 14 bases. The CDR3 loop spans 15 amino acids. Germline V CDR1 and CDR2: SGHVS, FQNEAQ.

The rearrangement uses TRBV28 and TRBJ1-2; perhaps TRBD1 as D (6 bases). Germline CDR1 reads MDHEN; CDR2 reads SYDVKM. The V end lost 7 bases, the J end lost 4 bases, and 16 bases lay between the germline ends. The CDR3 has 14 residues. CDR3 sequence reads: CASNGGAEGYGYTF. DNA of the CDR3: TGTGCCAGCAATGGGGGGGCCGAGGGCTATGGCTACACCTTC.

This clone was seen only a few times. The chain joins TRBV30 to TRBJ1-2; a weak D match, TRBD1 (6 bases). The germline CDR1 and CDR2 sequences are GTSNPN and SVGIG (reference sequence). CDR3 length: 13 residues. V gave up 2 bases and J gave up 2 bases, with 9 bases separating them. CDR3 nucleotides: TGTGCCTGGAGTAGGGGGTCCAACTATGGCTACACCTTC. Translation gives CAWSRGSNYGYTF.

V and J are TRBV3-1 (or the pseudogene TRBV3-2) and TRBJ2-5; 8 bases match TRBD2. The CDR3 sequence is 12 residues long. Germline assignment: CDR1 LGHDT and CDR2 YNNKEL (reference sequence). Unmatched junction bases numbered 3, after V lost 0 bases and J lost 12 bases. The chain's CDR3 is CASSQETGGEYF. Here the CDR3 DNA reads TGTGCCAGCAGCCAAGAGACGGGGGGGGAGTACTTC.